A selection of T cell receptor beta chains follows, all from one sample in a study of T cell responses to AZD1222 COVID-19 vaccine. The method was immunoSEQ multiplex PCR; TCRdb's version includes in-frame clones alone and lacks a portion of them. The data show some 140,000 clones, roughly 90% seen once. The source material was peripheral blood, sampled on day 0 of AZD1222 vaccination. The receptors were sampled from an adult in good health. The CDR3 runs from the conserved cysteine through the conserved F or W. The order of the fields is V gene, J gene, D gene, clone size, CDR3 protein, CDR3 DNA. D genes are given only for firm matches. Size values are once, few and many counts, or a class for expanded clones, and some rows have none.

v_gene: TRBV3-1/TRBV3-2
j_gene: TRBJ2-6
d_gene: .
abundance: .
CDR3aa: CASSRSLSGANVLTF
CDR3nt: TGTGCCAGCAGCCGAAGCCTCTCTGGGGCCAACGTCCTGACTTTC

v_gene: TRBV7-3
j_gene: TRBJ1-2
d_gene: .
abundance: .
CDR3aa: CASSLIGGEDYGYTF
CDR3nt: TGTGCCAGCAGCTTAATAGGGGGTGAGGACTATGGCTACACCTTC

v_gene: TRBV5-1
j_gene: TRBJ1-1
d_gene: .
abundance: .
CDR3aa: CASSPLDWNTEAFF
CDR3nt: TGCGCCAGCAGCCCATTAGACTGGAACACTGAAGCTTTCTTT

v_gene: TRBV5-5
j_gene: TRBJ1-1
d_gene: TRBD1
abundance: .
CDR3aa: CASSTWTGVNTEAFF
CDR3nt: TGTGCCAGCAGCACCTGGACAGGGGTTAACACTGAAGCTTTCTTT

v_gene: TRBV7-3
j_gene: TRBJ1-1
d_gene: TRBD1
abundance: .
CDR3aa: CASSLTGVRTEAFF
CDR3nt: TGTGCCAGCAGCTTGACAGGGGTAAGGACTGAAGCTTTCTTT

v_gene: TRBV12-3/TRBV12-4
j_gene: TRBJ1-1
d_gene: .
abundance: .
CDR3aa: CASSFYQAEAFF
CDR3nt: TGTGCCAGCAGTTTTTATCAAGCTGAAGCTTTCTTT

v_gene: TRBV6-5
j_gene: TRBJ1-2
d_gene: .
abundance: .
CDR3aa: CASSYSRALGGYTF
CDR3nt: TGTGCCAGCAGTTACTCGCGAGCCCTGGGGGGCTACACCTTC

v_gene: TRBV7-2
j_gene: TRBJ2-1
d_gene: TRBD2
abundance: .
CDR3aa: CASSLLSGSGYNEQFF
CDR3nt: TGTGCCAGCAGCTTACTTAGCGGGAGTGGTTACAATGAGCAGTTCTTC

v_gene: TRBV19
j_gene: TRBJ2-7
d_gene: .
abundance: .
CDR3aa: CASSRRGTYEQYF
CDR3nt: TGTGCCAGTAGTAGGCGCGGCACCTACGAGCAGTACTTC

v_gene: TRBV30
j_gene: TRBJ2-7
d_gene: TRBD2
abundance: .
CDR3aa: CAWRTSGSSYEQYF
CDR3nt: TGTGCCTGGCGGACTAGCGGGAGCTCCTACGAGCAGTACTTC

v_gene: TRBV15
j_gene: TRBJ1-2
d_gene: .
abundance: .
CDR3aa: CATSRDTANYGYTF
CDR3nt: TGTGCCACCAGCAGAGATACAGCCAACTATGGCTACACCTTC

v_gene: TRBV5-4
j_gene: TRBJ1-3
d_gene: TRBD1
abundance: .
CDR3aa: CASSSWTGVDTIYF
CDR3nt: TGTGCCAGCAGCTCGTGGACAGGGGTGGACACCATATATTTT

v_gene: TRBV18
j_gene: TRBJ2-1
d_gene: .
abundance: .
CDR3aa: CASSPESNNEQFF
CDR3nt: TGTGCCAGCTCACCAGAGAGTAACAATGAGCAGTTCTTC

v_gene: TRBV5-1
j_gene: TRBJ1-1
d_gene: .
abundance: .
CDR3aa: CASSLSRASGDEAFF
CDR3nt: TGCGCCAGCAGCTTGAGCAGGGCGAGCGGGGATGAAGCTTTCTTT

v_gene: TRBV23-1
j_gene: TRBJ2-5
d_gene: .
abundance: .
CDR3aa: CASSQDQETQYF
CDR3nt: TGCGCCAGCAGTCAAGATCAAGAGACCCAGTACTTC

v_gene: TRBV19
j_gene: TRBJ2-7
d_gene: TRBD1
abundance: .
CDR3aa: CASSSQGRQGANYEQYF
CDR3nt: TGTGCCAGTAGTTCTCAGGGTCGGCAGGGGGCCAACTACGAGCAGTACTTC

v_gene: TRBV5-1
j_gene: TRBJ2-3
d_gene: .
abundance: .
CDR3aa: CASSWMEGMADTQYF
CDR3nt: TGCGCCAGCAGCTGGATGGAAGGGATGGCAGATACGCAGTATTTT

v_gene: TRBV5-6
j_gene: TRBJ1-2
d_gene: .
abundance: .
CDR3aa: CASSIPVNRHNYGYTF
CDR3nt: TGTGCCAGCAGCATTCCCGTAAACAGGCATAACTATGGCTACACCTTC

v_gene: TRBV3-1/TRBV3-2
j_gene: TRBJ1-5
d_gene: .
abundance: .
CDR3aa: CASSQDPRYQPQHF
CDR3nt: TGTGCCAGCAGCCAAGATCCAAGGTATCAGCCCCAGCATTTT

v_gene: TRBV27
j_gene: TRBJ1-5
d_gene: .
abundance: .
CDR3aa: CASSGTSGWGGNHPQHF
CDR3nt: TGTGCCAGCAGTGGGACCTCAGGGTGGGGAGGCAATCATCCCCAGCATTTT

v_gene: TRBV7-2
j_gene: TRBJ2-7
d_gene: TRBD2
abundance: .
CDR3aa: CASSRDASGFNSYEQYF
CDR3nt: TGTGCCAGCAGCCGGGACGCTAGCGGGTTTAACTCCTACGAGCAGTACTTC

v_gene: TRBV30
j_gene: TRBJ1-2
d_gene: TRBD1
abundance: .
CDR3aa: CAWSPGTGIFKSYGYTF
CDR3nt: TGTGCCTGGAGTCCCGGGACAGGGATATTTAAGTCCTATGGCTACACCTTC

v_gene: TRBV28
j_gene: TRBJ2-1
d_gene: TRBD2
abundance: .
CDR3aa: CASSLLTSGVYNEQFF
CDR3nt: TGTGCCAGCAGCCTTCTCACTAGCGGAGTTTACAATGAGCAGTTCTTC

v_gene: TRBV28
j_gene: TRBJ2-4
d_gene: .
abundance: .
CDR3aa: CASSPGGPHSQGIQYF
CDR3nt: TGTGCCAGCAGTCCAGGGGGGCCCCACTCCCAAGGGATTCAGTACTTC

v_gene: TRBV9
j_gene: TRBJ1-1
d_gene: TRBD1
abundance: .
CDR3aa: CASSATSGTGYTEAFF
CDR3nt: TGTGCCAGCAGCGCAACCTCCGGGACAGGGTACACTGAAGCTTTCTTT

v_gene: TRBV5-4
j_gene: TRBJ1-5
d_gene: .
abundance: .
CDR3aa: CASSLQGLDQPQHF
CDR3nt: TGTGCCAGCAGCTTGCAGGGGTTGGATCAGCCCCAGCATTTT

v_gene: TRBV19
j_gene: TRBJ2-7
d_gene: TRBD2
abundance: .
CDR3aa: CASSIVASGRRSEQYF
CDR3nt: TGTGCCAGTAGTATAGTGGCTAGCGGGAGAAGGAGCGAGCAGTACTTC

v_gene: TRBV9
j_gene: TRBJ1-4
d_gene: TRBD1
abundance: once
CDR3aa: CASSPLGDRWVRVCGEKLFF
CDR3nt: TGTGCCAGCAGCCCCCTTGGGGACAGGTGGGTCCGGGTATGTGGTGAAAAACTGTTTTTT

v_gene: TRBV3-1/TRBV3-2
j_gene: TRBJ1-4
d_gene: TRBD1
abundance: .
CDR3aa: CASSRKGADPTNEKLFF
CDR3nt: TGTGCCAGCAGCCGGAAGGGGGCGGACCCAACTAATGAAAAACTGTTTTTT

v_gene: TRBV5-1
j_gene: TRBJ2-1
d_gene: .
abundance: .
CDR3aa: CASSAGTLEGYNEQFF
CDR3nt: TGCGCCAGCAGCGCAGGGACGCTGGAAGGATACAATGAGCAGTTCTTC

v_gene: TRBV28
j_gene: TRBJ2-1
d_gene: .
abundance: .
CDR3aa: CASSSLGRGKYNEQFF
CDR3nt: TGTGCCAGCAGTTCCCTCGGGCGTGGGAAGTACAATGAGCAGTTCTTC

v_gene: TRBV18
j_gene: TRBJ2-3
d_gene: TRBD1
abundance: many
CDR3aa: CASSPGSRDRGLDTQYF
CDR3nt: TGTGCCAGCTCCCCCGGGTCCCGGGACAGGGGTCTAGATACGCAGTATTTT

v_gene: TRBV6-6
j_gene: TRBJ1-1
d_gene: .
abundance: .
CDR3aa: CASSLATETEAFF
CDR3nt: TGTGCCAGCAGCCTAGCGACCGAAACTGAAGCTTTCTTT

v_gene: TRBV6-5
j_gene: TRBJ2-7
d_gene: .
abundance: .
CDR3aa: CASSYSRGAREQYF
CDR3nt: TGTGCCAGCAGTTACAGCAGGGGGGCTCGGGAGCAGTACTTC

v_gene: TRBV4-1
j_gene: TRBJ2-3
d_gene: .
abundance: .
CDR3aa: CASSQDRGGDIADTQYF
CDR3nt: TGCGCCAGCAGCCAAGATAGAGGGGGTGATATCGCAGATACGCAGTATTTT

v_gene: TRBV11-2
j_gene: TRBJ2-3
d_gene: .
abundance: .
CDR3aa: CASSLASRSTDTQYF
CDR3nt: TGTGCCAGCAGCTTAGCCTCTCGAAGCACAGATACGCAGTATTTT

v_gene: TRBV13
j_gene: TRBJ2-7
d_gene: TRBD2
abundance: .
CDR3aa: CASSTWGSGVYEQYF
CDR3nt: TGTGCCAGCAGCACCTGGGGTAGCGGGGTCTACGAGCAGTACTTC

v_gene: TRBV2
j_gene: TRBJ2-3
d_gene: .
abundance: .
CDR3aa: CASSEIGGLGGDTQYF
CDR3nt: TGTGCCAGCAGTGAAATCGGGGGGCTGGGGGGTGATACGCAGTATTTT

v_gene: TRBV5-1
j_gene: TRBJ1-6
d_gene: .
abundance: .
CDR3aa: CASNVDSYNSPLHF
CDR3nt: TGCGCCAGCAACGTGGACTCCTATAATTCACCCCTCCACTTT

v_gene: TRBV27
j_gene: TRBJ2-4
d_gene: .
abundance: .
CDR3aa: CASSPLAKNIQYF
CDR3nt: TGTGCCAGCAGTCCCCTAGCCAAAAACATTCAGTACTTC

v_gene: TRBV11-2
j_gene: TRBJ2-5
d_gene: .
abundance: .
CDR3aa: CASSLLLNRVGETQYF
CDR3nt: TGTGCCAGCAGCTTACTCCTGAACAGGGTCGGGGAGACCCAGTACTTC

v_gene: TRBV6-1
j_gene: TRBJ2-7
d_gene: .
abundance: .
CDR3aa: CASSEPGYEQYF
CDR3nt: TGTGCCAGCAGTGAACCTGGGTACGAGCAGTACTTC

v_gene: TRBV30
j_gene: TRBJ2-1
d_gene: .
abundance: .
CDR3aa: CAWSEQTYNEQFF
CDR3nt: TGTGCCTGGAGTGAACAAACTTACAATGAGCAGTTCTTC

v_gene: TRBV27
j_gene: TRBJ2-1
d_gene: TRBD1
abundance: .
CDR3aa: CASSFLRDRDGEQFF
CDR3nt: TGTGCCAGCAGTTTTTTACGGGACAGAGACGGTGAGCAGTTCTTC

v_gene: TRBV6-5
j_gene: TRBJ2-1
d_gene: TRBD2
abundance: .
CDR3aa: CASFTSSGSYEQFF
CDR3nt: TGTGCCAGCTTTACGTCTAGCGGGTCGTATGAGCAGTTCTTC

v_gene: TRBV4-1
j_gene: TRBJ2-3
d_gene: TRBD2
abundance: .
CDR3aa: CASSQGGRITDTQYF
CDR3nt: TGCGCCAGCAGCCAAGGCGGGAGGATCACAGATACGCAGTATTTT